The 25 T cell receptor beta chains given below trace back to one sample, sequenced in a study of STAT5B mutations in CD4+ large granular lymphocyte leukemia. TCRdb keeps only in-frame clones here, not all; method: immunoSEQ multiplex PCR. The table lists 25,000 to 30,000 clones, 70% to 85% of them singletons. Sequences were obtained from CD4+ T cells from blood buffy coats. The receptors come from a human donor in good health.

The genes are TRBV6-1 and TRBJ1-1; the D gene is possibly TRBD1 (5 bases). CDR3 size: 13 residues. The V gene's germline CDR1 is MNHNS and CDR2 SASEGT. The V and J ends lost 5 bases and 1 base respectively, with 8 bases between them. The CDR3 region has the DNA TGTGCCAGCAGTACAGGACGGAACACTGAAGCTTTCTTT. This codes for CASSTGRNTEAFF.

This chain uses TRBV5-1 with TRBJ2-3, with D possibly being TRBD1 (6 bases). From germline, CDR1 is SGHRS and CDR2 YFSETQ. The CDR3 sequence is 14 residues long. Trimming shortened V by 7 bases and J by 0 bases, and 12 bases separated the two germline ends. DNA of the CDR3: TGCGCCAGCGGGACACAACCTAGCACAGATACGCAGTATTTT. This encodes CASGTQPSTDTQYF.

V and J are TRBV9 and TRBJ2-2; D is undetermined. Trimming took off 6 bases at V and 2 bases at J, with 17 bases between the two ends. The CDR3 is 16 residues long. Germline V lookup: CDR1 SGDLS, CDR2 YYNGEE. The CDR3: CASTLLEAPNTGELFF. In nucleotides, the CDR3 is TGTGCCAGCACCCTCCTTGAGGCTCCTAACACCGGGGAGCTGTTTTTT.

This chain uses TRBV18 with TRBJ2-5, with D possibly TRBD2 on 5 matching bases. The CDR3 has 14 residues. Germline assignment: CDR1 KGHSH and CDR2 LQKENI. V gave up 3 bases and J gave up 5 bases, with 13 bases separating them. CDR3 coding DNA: TGTGCCAGCTCACCCGTACGACCGGGGGAGACCCAGTACTTC. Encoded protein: CASSPVRPGETQYF.

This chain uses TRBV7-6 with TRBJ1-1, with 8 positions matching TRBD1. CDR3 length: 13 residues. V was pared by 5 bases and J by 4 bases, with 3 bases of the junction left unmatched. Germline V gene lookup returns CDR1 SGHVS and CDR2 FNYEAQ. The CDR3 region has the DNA TGTGCCAGCAGCAACACAGGGGGCACTGAAGCTTTCTTT. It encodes CASSNTGGTEAFF.

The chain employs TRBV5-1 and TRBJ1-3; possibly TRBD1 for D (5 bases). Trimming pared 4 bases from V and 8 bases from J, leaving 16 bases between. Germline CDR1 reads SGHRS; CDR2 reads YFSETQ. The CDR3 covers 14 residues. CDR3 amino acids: CASSQGPGGDTIYF. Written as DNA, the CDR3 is TGCGCCAGCAGCCAGGGACCGGGCGGGGACACCATATATTTT.

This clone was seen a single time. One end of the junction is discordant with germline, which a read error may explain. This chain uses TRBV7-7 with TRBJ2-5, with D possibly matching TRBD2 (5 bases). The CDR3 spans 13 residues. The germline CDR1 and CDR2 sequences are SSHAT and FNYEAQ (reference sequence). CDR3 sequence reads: CASSLGLAETQYF. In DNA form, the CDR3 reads TGTGCTAGCAGCTTAGGACTGGCTGAGACCCAGTACTTC. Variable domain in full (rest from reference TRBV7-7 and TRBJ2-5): GAGVSQSPRYKVTKRGQDVTLRCDPISSHATLYWYQQALGQGPEFLTYFNYEAQPDKSGLPSDRFSAERPEGSISTLTIQRTEQRDSAMYRCASSLGLAETQYFGPGTRLLVL.

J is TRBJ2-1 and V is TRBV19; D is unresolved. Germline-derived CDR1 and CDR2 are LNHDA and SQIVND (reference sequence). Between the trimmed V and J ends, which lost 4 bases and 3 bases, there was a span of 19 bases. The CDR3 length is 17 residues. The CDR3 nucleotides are TGTGCCAGTAGTACAGACCGACCCCTAGGGTACTACAATGAGCAGTTCTTC. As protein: CASSTDRPLGYYNEQFF.

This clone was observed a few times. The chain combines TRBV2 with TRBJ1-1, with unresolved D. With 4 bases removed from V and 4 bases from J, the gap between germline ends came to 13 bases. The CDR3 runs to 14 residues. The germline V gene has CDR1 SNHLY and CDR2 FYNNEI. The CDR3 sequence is CASSGVTAFTEAFF. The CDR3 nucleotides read TGTGCCAGCAGTGGGGTCACGGCGTTCACTGAAGCTTTCTTT.

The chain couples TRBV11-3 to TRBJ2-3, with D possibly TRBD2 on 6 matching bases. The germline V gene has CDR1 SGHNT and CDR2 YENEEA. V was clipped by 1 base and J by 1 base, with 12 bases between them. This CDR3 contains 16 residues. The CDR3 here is CASSLVSGGGTDTQYF. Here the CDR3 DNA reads TGTGCCAGCAGCTTAGTATCCGGGGGTGGCACAGATACGCAGTATTTT.

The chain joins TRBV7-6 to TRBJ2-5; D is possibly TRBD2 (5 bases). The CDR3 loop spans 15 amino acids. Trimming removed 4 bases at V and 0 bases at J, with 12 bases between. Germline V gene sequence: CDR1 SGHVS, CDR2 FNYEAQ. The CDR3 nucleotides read TGTGCCAGCAGCTCAACTAGAACCAACCAAGAGACCCAGTACTTC. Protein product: CASSSTRTNQETQYF.

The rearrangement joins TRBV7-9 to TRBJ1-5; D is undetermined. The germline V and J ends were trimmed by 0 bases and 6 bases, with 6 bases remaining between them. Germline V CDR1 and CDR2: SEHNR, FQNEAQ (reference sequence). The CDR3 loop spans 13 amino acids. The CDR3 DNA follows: TGTGCCAGCAGCTTAGCTGATACTCAGCCCCAGCATTTT. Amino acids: CASSLADTQPQHF. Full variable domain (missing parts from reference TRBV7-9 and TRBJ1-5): DTGVSQNPRHKITKRGQNVTFRCDPISEHNRLYWYRQTLGQGPEFLTYFQNEAQLEKSRLLSDRFSAERPKGSFSTLEIQRTEQGDSAMYLCASSLADTQPQHFGDGTRLSIL.

The CDR3 DNA reads TGTGCCAGCAGCTTGGTCCTCGCGGGGACTCAAGAGACCCAGTACTTC. Translation gives CASSLVLAGTQETQYF. V usage is TRBV7-2 and J usage is TRBJ2-5; perhaps TRBD2 as D (6 bases). The CDR3 has 16 amino acids. CDR1 is SGHTA, CDR2 FQGNSA, per germline. V lost 3 bases and J 2 bases, leaving 16 bases between the germline ends.

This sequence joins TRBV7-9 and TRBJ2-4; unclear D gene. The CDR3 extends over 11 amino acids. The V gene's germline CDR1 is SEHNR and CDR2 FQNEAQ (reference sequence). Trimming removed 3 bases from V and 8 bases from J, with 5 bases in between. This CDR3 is CASSFLDIQYF. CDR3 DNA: TGTGCCAGCAGCTTTTTGGACATTCAGTACTTC.

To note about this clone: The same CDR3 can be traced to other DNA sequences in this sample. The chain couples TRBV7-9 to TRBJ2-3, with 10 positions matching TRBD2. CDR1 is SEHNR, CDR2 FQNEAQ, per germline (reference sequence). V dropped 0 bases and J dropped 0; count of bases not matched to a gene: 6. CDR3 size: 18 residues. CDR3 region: CASSLALAGATSTDTQYF. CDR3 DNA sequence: TGTGCCAGCAGCTTAGCGCTAGCGGGGGCGACTAGCACAGATACGCAGTATTTT.

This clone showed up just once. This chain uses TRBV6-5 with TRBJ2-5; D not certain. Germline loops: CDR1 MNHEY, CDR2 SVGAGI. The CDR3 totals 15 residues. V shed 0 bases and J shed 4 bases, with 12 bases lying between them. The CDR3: CASSYSSPGLETQYF. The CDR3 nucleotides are TGTGCCAGCAGTTACTCGAGCCCGGGTTTAGAGACCCAGTACTTC.

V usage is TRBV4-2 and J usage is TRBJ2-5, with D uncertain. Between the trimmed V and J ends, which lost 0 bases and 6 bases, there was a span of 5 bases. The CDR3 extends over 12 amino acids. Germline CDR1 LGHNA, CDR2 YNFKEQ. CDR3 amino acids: CASSQDLKTQYF. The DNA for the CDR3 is TGTGCCAGCAGCCAAGATTTGAAGACCCAGTACTTC.

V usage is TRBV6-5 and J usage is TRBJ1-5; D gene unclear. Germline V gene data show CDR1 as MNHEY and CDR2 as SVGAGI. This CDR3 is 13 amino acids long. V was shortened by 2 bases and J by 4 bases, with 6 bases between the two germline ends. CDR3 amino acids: CASSYAINQPQHF. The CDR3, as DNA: TGTGCCAGCAGTTACGCCATAAATCAGCCCCAGCATTTT.

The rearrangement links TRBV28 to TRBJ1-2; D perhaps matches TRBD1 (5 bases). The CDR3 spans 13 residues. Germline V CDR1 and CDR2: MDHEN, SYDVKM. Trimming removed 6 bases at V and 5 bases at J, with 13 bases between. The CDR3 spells CASSSGGQYGYTF. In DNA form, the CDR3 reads TGTGCCAGCAGCTCGGGTGGACAATATGGCTACACCTTC.

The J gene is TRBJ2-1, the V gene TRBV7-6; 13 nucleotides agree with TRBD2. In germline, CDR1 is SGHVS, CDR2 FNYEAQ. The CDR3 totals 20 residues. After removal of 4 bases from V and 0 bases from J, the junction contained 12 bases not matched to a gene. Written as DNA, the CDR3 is TGTGCCAGCAGCTACTACCCACTAGCGGGGGGGGCTTCCTCCTACAATGAGCAGTTCTTC. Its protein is CASSYYPLAGGASSYNEQFF.

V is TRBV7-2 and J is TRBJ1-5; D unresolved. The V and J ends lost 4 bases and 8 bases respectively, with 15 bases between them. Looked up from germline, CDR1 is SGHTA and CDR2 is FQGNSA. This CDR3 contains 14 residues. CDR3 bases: TGTGCCAGCAGCTCAGGACCCCGGGTTGAGCCCCAGCATTTT. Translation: CASSSGPRVEPQHF.

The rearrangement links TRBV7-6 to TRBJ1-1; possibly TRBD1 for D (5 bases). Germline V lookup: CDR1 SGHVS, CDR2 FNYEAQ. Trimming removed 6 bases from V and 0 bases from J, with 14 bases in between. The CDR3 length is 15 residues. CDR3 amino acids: CASRSGPPMNTEAFF. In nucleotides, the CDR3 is TGTGCCAGCAGGTCGGGGCCTCCAATGAACACTGAAGCTTTCTTT.

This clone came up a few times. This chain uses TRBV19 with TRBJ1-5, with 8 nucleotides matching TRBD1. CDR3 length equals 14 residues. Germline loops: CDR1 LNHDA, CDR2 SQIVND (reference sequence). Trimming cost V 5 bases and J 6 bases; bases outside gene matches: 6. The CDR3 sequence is CASSPDRGGQPQHF. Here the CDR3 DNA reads TGTGCCAGTAGTCCAGACAGGGGTGGTCAGCCCCAGCATTTT.

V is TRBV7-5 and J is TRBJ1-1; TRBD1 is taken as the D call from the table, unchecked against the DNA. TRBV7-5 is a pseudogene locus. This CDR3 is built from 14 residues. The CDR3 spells CARSFEQGHTEAFF. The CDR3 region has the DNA TGTGCCAGAAGCTTTGAACAGGGGCACACTGAAGCTTTCTTT.

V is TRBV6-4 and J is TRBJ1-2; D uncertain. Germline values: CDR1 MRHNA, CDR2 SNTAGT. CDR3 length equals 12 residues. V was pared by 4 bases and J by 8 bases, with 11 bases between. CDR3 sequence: CASSAGRGGYTF. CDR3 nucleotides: TGTGCCAGCAGTGCGGGGAGAGGCGGCTACACCTTC.